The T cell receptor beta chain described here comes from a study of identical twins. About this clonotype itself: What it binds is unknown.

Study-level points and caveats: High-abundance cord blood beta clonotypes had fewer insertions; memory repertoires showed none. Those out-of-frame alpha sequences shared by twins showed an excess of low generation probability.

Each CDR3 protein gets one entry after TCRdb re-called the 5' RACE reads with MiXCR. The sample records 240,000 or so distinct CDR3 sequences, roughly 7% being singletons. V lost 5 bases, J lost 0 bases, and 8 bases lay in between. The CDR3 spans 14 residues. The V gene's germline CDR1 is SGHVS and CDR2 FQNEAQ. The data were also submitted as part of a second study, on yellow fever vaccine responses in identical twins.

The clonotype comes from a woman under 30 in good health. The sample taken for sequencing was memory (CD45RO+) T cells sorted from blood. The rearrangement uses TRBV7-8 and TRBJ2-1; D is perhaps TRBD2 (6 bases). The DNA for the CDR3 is TGTGCCAGCAGCCGGGGGACCTCCTACAATGAGCAGTTCTTC. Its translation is CASSRGTSYNEQFF.